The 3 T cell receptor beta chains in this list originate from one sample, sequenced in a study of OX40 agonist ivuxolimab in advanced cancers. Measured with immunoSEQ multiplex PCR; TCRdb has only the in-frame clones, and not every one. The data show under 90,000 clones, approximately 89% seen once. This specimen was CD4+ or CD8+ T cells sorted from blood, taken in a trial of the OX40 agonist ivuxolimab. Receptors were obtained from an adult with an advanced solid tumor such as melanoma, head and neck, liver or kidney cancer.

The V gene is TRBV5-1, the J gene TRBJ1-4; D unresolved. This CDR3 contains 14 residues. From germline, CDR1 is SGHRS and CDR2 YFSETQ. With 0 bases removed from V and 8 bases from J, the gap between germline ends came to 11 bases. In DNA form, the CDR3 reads TGCGCCAGCAGCTTGGTACAAGGGCGGGAAAAACTGTTTTTT. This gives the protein CASSLVQGREKLFF.

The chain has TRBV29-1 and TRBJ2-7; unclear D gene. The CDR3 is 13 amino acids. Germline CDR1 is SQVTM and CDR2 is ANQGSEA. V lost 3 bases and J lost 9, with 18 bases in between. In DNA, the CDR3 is TGCAGCGTTGAGGGCGGAACGAACCGCATGCAGTACTTC. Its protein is CSVEGGTNRMQYF.

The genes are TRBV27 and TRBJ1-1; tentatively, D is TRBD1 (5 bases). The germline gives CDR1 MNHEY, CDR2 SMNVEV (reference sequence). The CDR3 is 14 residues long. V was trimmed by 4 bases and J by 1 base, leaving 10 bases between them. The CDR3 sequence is CASSSTTENTEAFF. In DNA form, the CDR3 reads TGTGCCAGCAGTTCAACGACAGAGAACACTGAAGCTTTCTTT.